The next 18 T cell receptor beta chains were all read from a single sample in a study of T-cell reconstitution after alpha-beta-depleted transplantation in children. As it was prepared, the TCRbeta library received unique molecular identifiers. TCRdb processed the PCR reads anew with MiXCR; each CDR3 protein has one entry. The data show some 390,000 distinct CDR3 sequences, with roughly 20% seen just once and around 4% held by the top ten. The sequenced sample was PBMCs from the stem cell graft donor, obtained from the stem cell graft. These receptors came from a human donor who donated a stem cell graft to a child with acute myeloid leukemia.

In this sample, this clonotype turned up many times. V usage is TRBV12-3 or TRBV12-4 and J usage is TRBJ2-2; TRBD2 aligns across 9 bases. The CDR3 has 14 amino acids. With V trimmed by 5 bases and J by 8 bases, 6 bases remained unmatched. The CDR3 protein is CASSLGLATGELFF. As DNA, the CDR3 is TGTGCCAGCAGTCTCGGACTAGCGACGGGGGAGCTGTTTTTT.

The chain recombines TRBV28 with TRBJ2-7; either TRBD1 or TRBD2 may supply D (5 bases each). The CDR3 totals 14 residues. Per the germline V gene, CDR1 is MDHEN and CDR2 is SYDVKM. V lost 5 bases and J lost 3, with 14 bases in between. The CDR3 DNA follows: TGTGCCAGCAGTCCCTGGGACCGGATCTACGAGCAGTACTTC. Encoded protein: CASSPWDRIYEQYF.

The chain recombines TRBV5-1 with TRBJ2-7; D might be TRBD2 (6 bases). Per the germline V gene, CDR1 is SGHRS and CDR2 is YFSETQ. Deletions cut 5 bases from V and 3 bases from J, with 12 bases between. This CDR3 is built from 13 residues. DNA for the CDR3: TGCGCCAGCAGGGAGGGGTTTAGCTACGAGCAGTACTTC. Its translation is CASREGFSYEQYF.

Worth noting for this clonotype: This CDR3 fails to terminate in the conserved phenylalanine or tryptophan, so it likely reflects a read error. The limits of the CDR3 on the DNA are not certain, so only TCRdb's listed CDR3 is given. The rearrangement uses TRBV6-1 and TRBJ1-1; TRBD1 is the table's D call, not checked against the DNA. The V gene's germline CDR1 is MNHNS and CDR2 SASEGT. Ends included, the CDR3 has 12 residues. CDR3 region: CASKEGPGTPFY.

The V call is TRBV9, the J call TRBJ2-3; TRBD2 matches at 11 bases. The length of the CDR3 is 16 residues. CDR1 and CDR2 from the germline V gene are SGDLS and YYNGEE. The V gene end was trimmed by 4 bases and the J gene end by 3 bases; junction bases not matched to a gene: 7. The DNA for the CDR3 is TGTGCCAGCAGCCCAGTGACTAGCGGGAAGACAGATACGCAGTATTTT. This translates into CASSPVTSGKTDTQYF. The variable domain in full, with the rest retrieved from reference TRBV9 and TRBJ2-3, is DSGVTQTPKHLITATGQRVTLRCSPRSGDLSVYWYQQSLDQGLQFLIQYYNGEERAKGNILERFSAQQFPDLHSELNLSSLELGDSALYFCASSPVTSGKTDTQYFGPGTRLTVL.

This clonotype occurred a few times. This rearrangement joins TRBV28 to TRBJ2-1; the D is unclear. The CDR3 consists of 12 residues. Trimming removed 7 bases from V and 9 bases from J, with 13 bases in between. Germline CDR1 MDHEN, CDR2 SYDVKM. The DNA for the CDR3 is TGTGCCAGCATAGGTTTGGGCGGTGAGCAGTTCTTC. As protein: CASIGLGGEQFF.

This clonotype appeared a few times. This chain connects TRBV20-1 to TRBJ2-7, with TRBD1 matching 8 bases. The V segment lost 1 base and the J segment 2 bases; nucleotides outside the gene matches: 7. This CDR3 contains 15 residues. CDR1 is DFQATT, CDR2 SNEGSKA, per germline (reference sequence). The CDR3 loop reads CSARGDAGGAYEQYF. CDR3 nucleotides: TGCAGTGCTAGAGGGGATGCAGGGGGCGCCTACGAGCAGTACTTC.

This clonotype was observed many times. This sequence joins TRBV20-1 and TRBJ2-7; 10 bases fit TRBD2. Germline CDR1 and CDR2: DFQATT and SNEGSKA (reference sequence). The CDR3 runs 16 residues. J lost 2 bases, V lost 0 bases, and 7 bases had no gene match. CDR3: CSARDGLAGVTYEQYF. CDR3 in DNA: TGCAGTGCTAGAGATGGGCTAGCGGGAGTAACCTACGAGCAGTACTTC.

V gene TRBV15 combines with J gene TRBJ1-5; D might be TRBD1 (6 bases). Trimming took off 1 base at V and 8 bases at J, with 15 bases between the two ends. The CDR3 has 15 amino acids. The germline V gene has CDR1 LNHNV and CDR2 YYDKDF (reference sequence). CDR3 sequence reads: CATSRGAQGSEPQHF. The CDR3, as DNA: TGTGCCACCAGCAGAGGGGCACAGGGTAGTGAGCCCCAGCATTTT.

This clonotype was counted many times. V and J are TRBV6-5 and TRBJ2-1, with D unresolved. Per the germline V gene, CDR1 is MNHEY and CDR2 is SVGAGI. V dropped 2 bases and J dropped 5 bases, with 4 bases sitting between them. The CDR3 spans 12 residues. CDR3 protein: CASSYKDNEQFF. The CDR3 nucleotides read TGTGCCAGCAGTTACAAAGACAATGAGCAGTTCTTC.

This chain joins TRBV6-1 and TRBJ2-5, with D possibly matching TRBD1 (6 bases). Germline V gene data show CDR1 as MNHNS and CDR2 as SASEGT. The CDR3 totals 15 residues. Between the trimmed V and J ends, which lost 7 bases and 4 bases, there was a span of 19 bases. The CDR3 here is CASTSRGSGGETQYF. Here the CDR3 DNA reads TGTGCCAGCACCTCGAGGGGGAGTGGCGGAGAGACCCAGTACTTC.

The chain employs TRBV12-3 or TRBV12-4 and TRBJ1-3; no clear D gene. V was shortened by 5 bases and J by 2 bases, with 10 bases between the two germline ends. CDR3 length: 14 residues. The CDR3 DNA is TGTGCCAGCAGTCAGTGGGTCCCTGGAAACACCATATATTTT. Translating gives CASSQWVPGNTIYF.

The CDR3 nucleotides are TGTGCCAGCAGACTGGACAGGGATAGTTACGAGCAGTACTTC. Translated: CASRLDRDSYEQYF. The chain employs TRBV28 and TRBJ2-7; TRBD1 matches at 8 bases. V lost 6 bases to trimming and J lost 4 bases; unmatched junction nucleotides: 8. Per germline, CDR1 MDHEN and CDR2 SYDVKM. The CDR3 contains 14 residues.

This clonotype was recorded at least ten times. The germline gene is not matched at one end of the junction; a read error may be the cause. V usage is TRBV29-1 and J usage is TRBJ2-7, with D possibly TRBD2 on 5 matching bases. This CDR3 has 13 residues. Germline CDR1 SQVTM, CDR2 ANQGSEA. CDR3 bases: TGCAGCGTCGAAGGAGGTCCCGGGGTAGAGCAGTACTTC. Its protein is CSVEGGPGVEQYF.

This chain joins TRBV15 and TRBJ2-2; TRBD2 agrees at 9 bases. The CDR3 extends over 16 amino acids. In germline, CDR1 is LNHNV, CDR2 YYDKDF (reference sequence). V shed 3 bases and J 4 bases; nucleotides not matched to a gene: 6. The CDR3: CATSRVAGVGTGELFF. CDR3 bases: TGTGCCACCAGCAGGGTAGCGGGAGTGGGCACCGGGGAGCTGTTTTTT.

The rearrangement uses TRBV6-2 or TRBV6-3 and TRBJ1-2; the D gene is possibly TRBD1 (6 bases). With 4 bases removed from V and 6 bases from J, the gap between germline ends came to 12 bases. The CDR3 sequence is 13 residues long. CDR1 is MNHEY, CDR2 SVGEGT, per germline. CDR3 sequence reads: CASSSGQSHGYTF. CDR3 sequence (DNA): TGTGCCAGCAGTTCAGGACAGTCCCATGGCTACACCTTC.

In its sample, this clonotype was seen a few times. This rearrangement joins TRBV12-3 or TRBV12-4 to TRBJ2-7; unclear D gene. This CDR3 region has 13 residues. The germline V and J ends were trimmed by 5 bases and 3 bases, with 11 bases remaining between them. The CDR3 nucleotides are TGTGCCAGCAGTCCCTGGCCCGGCTACGAGCAGTACTTC. Its protein product is CASSPWPGYEQYF.

This clonotype was seen many times. The junction differs from germline at one of its ends, possibly a read error. The chain is built from TRBV15 and TRBJ2-1; no reliable D call. Germline-derived CDR1 and CDR2 are LNHNV and YYDKDF (reference sequence). The CDR3 contains 12 residues. This CDR3 reads CATSGDRIEQFF. The CDR3 coding sequence is TGTGCCACCAGCGGAGACCGGATTGAGCAGTTCTTC.